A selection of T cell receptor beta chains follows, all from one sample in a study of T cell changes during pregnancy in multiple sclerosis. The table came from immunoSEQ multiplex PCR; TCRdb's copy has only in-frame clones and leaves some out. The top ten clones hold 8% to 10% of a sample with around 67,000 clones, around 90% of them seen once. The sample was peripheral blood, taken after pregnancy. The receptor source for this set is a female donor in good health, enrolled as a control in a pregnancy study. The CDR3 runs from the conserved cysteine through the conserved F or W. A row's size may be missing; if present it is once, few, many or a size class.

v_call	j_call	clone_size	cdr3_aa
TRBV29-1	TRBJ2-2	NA	CSVDRGLGGELFF
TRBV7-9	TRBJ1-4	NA	CASSLGGQLNEKLFF
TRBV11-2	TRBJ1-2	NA	CASSLEGTGFGYTF
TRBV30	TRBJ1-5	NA	CAWSVRGQGYQPQHF
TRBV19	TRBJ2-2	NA	CASSILAGAEWTGELFF
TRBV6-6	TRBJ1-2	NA	CASGQDGYTF
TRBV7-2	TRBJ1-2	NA	CASSLDPRGYGYTF
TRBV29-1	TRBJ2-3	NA	CSVLRTDTQYF
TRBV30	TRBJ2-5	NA	CAWTRQRKETQYF
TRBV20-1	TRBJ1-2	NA	CSAPRGGYTF
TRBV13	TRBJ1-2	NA	CASRRQGGYGYTF
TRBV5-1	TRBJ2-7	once	CASSSDRGFSYEQYF
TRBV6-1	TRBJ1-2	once	CASSLEGQGYGYTF
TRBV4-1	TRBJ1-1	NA	CASSQLQGARYTEAFF
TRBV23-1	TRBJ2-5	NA	CASSQSHETGSIVGTQYF
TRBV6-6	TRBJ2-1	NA	CASSQTSLVNEQFF
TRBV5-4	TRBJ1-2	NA	CASSLVSGRYTF
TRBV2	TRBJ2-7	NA	CASSQGNYEQYF
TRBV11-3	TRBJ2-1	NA	CASSLGTSGNEQFF
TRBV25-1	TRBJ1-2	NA	CASSESGWRGYTF
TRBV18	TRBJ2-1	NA	CASSSRLAGGPGQFF
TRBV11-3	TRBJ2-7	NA	CASSSETSGALSF
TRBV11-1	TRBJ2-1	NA	CASSLGWRENEQFF
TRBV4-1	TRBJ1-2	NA	CASSPHPGQGNYGYTF
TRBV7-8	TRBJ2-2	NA	CASSLATVGLAGRGELFF
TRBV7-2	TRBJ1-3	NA	CASSNRDRDYGNTIYF
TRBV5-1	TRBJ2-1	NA	CASSLDGGRSNEQFF
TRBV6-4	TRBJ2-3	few	CASSAATGGDTQYF
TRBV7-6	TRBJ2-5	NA	CASSQVGQGKETQYF
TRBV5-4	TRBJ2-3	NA	CASSLEGTGDTQYF
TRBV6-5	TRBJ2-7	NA	CASSARAGGREQYF
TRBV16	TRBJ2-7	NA	CASSQSGSSASYEQYF
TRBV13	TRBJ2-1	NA	CASSLRLAGRSYNEQFF
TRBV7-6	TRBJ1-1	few	CASSLGTGLNTEAFF
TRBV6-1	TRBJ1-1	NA	CASSEGFLGTANTEAFF
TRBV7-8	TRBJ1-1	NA	CASSLDNAGDEAFF
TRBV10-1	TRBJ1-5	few	CASSENQNQPQHF
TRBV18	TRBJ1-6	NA	CASSRKKQGFYNSPLHF
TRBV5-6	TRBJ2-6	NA	CASSFDSLSSGANVLTF
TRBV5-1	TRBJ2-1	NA	CASSGLAGGSNEQFF
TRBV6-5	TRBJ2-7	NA	CASSYSKAGGSYEQYF
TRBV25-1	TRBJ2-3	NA	CASRNSGSRTDTQYF
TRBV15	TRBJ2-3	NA	CATSRFERSDTQYF
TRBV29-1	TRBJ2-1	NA	CSVRVVNTYNEQFF
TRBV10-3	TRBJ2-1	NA	CAIRPLPSHNEQFF
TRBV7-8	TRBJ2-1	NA	CASSLAGDRNEQFF
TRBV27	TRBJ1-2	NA	CASSSTSEIYGYTF
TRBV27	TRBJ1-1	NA	CASRLEGGRNTEAFF
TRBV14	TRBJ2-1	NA	CASSPHPDSDEQFF